Sequencing of this T cell receptor (beta chain) was carried out in a study of OX40 agonist ivuxolimab in advanced cancers. Study in general: The dose-escalation cohort was roughly 83% male, with a mean age of about 56 years, ranging about 20 to 79. Study observations and caveats: The authors also found low normalized T-cell clonal expansion in some nonresponders. Partial responders treated at 0.1-3.0 mg/kg exhibited clonal expansion among the lowest measured.

The assay was immunoSEQ multiplex PCR, and TCRdb's table has in-frame clones only and misses some. The sample records about 68,000 clones, about 91% being singletons. Points on this clone: The antigen is undetermined.

This CDR3 region has 13 residues. V lost 2 bases, J lost 5 bases, and 9 bases lay in between. Looked up from germline, CDR1 is SGHAT and CDR2 is FQNNGV. Sampled blood was obtained at baseline, cycle 4 day 1, and cycle 7 day 1. The sequence was collected from an adult with an advanced solid tumor such as melanoma, head and neck, liver or kidney cancer. V is TRBV11-2 and J is TRBJ1-1; D call uncertain. The specimen was CD4+ or CD8+ T cells sorted from blood, collected in a trial of the OX40 agonist ivuxolimab. This chain's CDR3 is CASSLRPVTEAFF. In nucleotides, the CDR3 is TGTGCCAGCAGCTTAAGGCCCGTTACTGAAGCTTTCTTT.